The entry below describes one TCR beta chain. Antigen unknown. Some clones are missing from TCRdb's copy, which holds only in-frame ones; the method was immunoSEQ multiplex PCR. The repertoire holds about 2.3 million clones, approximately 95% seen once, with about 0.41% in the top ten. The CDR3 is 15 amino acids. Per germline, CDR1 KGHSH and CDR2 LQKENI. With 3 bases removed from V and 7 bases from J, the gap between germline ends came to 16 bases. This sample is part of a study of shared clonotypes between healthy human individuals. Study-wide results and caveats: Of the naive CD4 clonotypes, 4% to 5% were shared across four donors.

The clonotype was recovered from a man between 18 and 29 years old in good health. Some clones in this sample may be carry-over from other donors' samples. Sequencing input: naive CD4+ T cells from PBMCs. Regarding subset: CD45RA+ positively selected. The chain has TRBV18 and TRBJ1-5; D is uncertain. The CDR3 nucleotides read TGTGCCAGCTCACCTTCATACACGGCGGGGCAGCCCCAGCATTTT. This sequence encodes CASSPSYTAGQPQHF.